Below are 27 T cell receptor beta chains sequenced from a single sample in a study of shared clonotypes between healthy human individuals. Sequencing used immunoSEQ multiplex PCR; TCRdb keeps in-frame clones, though not all of them. The sample has some 2.4 million clones; roughly 93% are singletons. Sequencing input: naive CD4+ T cells from PBMCs. As for subset: CD45RA+ positively selected. The receptors here all came from a man aged 18 to 35 in good health. Some clones in this sample may be carry-over from other donors' samples.

The chain couples TRBV6-5 to TRBJ2-2; 12 bases match TRBD2. The CDR3 is made up of 15 amino acids. CDR1 and CDR2 from the germline V gene are MNHEY and SVGAGI. V trimming: 5 bases; J trimming: 6 bases; junction bases outside the gene matches: 4. CDR3 residues: CASSRLAGVSGELFF. For the CDR3, the DNA is TGTGCCAGCAGTCGACTAGCGGGAGTATCCGGGGAGCTGTTTTTT.

The V call is TRBV7-8, the J call TRBJ1-5, with unresolved D. CDR1 and CDR2 from the germline V gene are SGHVS and FQNEAQ. V shed 2 bases and J shed 1 base, with 6 bases lying between them. The CDR3 length is 14 residues. CDR3 sequence (DNA): TGTGCCAGCAGCTTACCGGGGAGCAATCAGCCCCAGCATTTT. Its protein is CASSLPGSNQPQHF.

The chain carries TRBV19 and TRBJ1-5, with D unresolved. This CDR3 spans 14 amino acids. Trimming left V 0 bases short and J 0 bases short, with 3 bases between. Looked up from germline, CDR1 is LNHDA and CDR2 is SQIVND (reference sequence). The CDR3 region has the DNA TGTGCCAGTAGTATAGAGAATAGCAATCAGCCCCAGCATTTT. Translation: CASSIENSNQPQHF. The variable domain in full, completed from reference TRBV19 and TRBJ1-5, reads DGGITQSPKYLFRKEGQNVTLSCEQNLNHDAMYWYRQDPGQGLRLIYYSQIVNDFQKGDIAEGYSVSREKKESFPLTVTSAQKNPTAFYLCASSIENSNQPQHFGDGTRLSIL.

The rearrangement joins TRBV30 to TRBJ1-1; D is undetermined. Germline assignment: CDR1 GTSNPN and CDR2 SVGIG (reference sequence). The CDR3 is made up of 17 amino acids. V lost 2 bases to trimming and J lost 3 bases, with 22 bases between them. The CDR3 sequence: CAWSPNDFVTGDTEAFF. The CDR3 region has the DNA TGTGCCTGGAGTCCAAATGACTTTGTCACTGGGGACACTGAAGCTTTCTTT.

The rearrangement uses TRBV4-3 and TRBJ2-1, with D unresolved. Trimming took off 3 bases at V and 0 bases at J, with 12 bases between the two ends. Germline CDR1 LGHNA, CDR2 YSLEER. The CDR3 covers 16 residues. The CDR3: CASSHVAVSSYNEQFF. The CDR3 nucleotides read TGCGCCAGCAGCCACGTAGCTGTGAGCTCCTACAATGAGCAGTTCTTC.

V usage is TRBV7-8 and J usage is TRBJ2-3; D possibly corresponds to TRBD2 (6 bases). Germline-derived CDR1 and CDR2 are SGHVS and FQNEAQ. The V end lost 4 bases, the J end lost 3 bases, and 14 bases lay between the germline ends. This CDR3 is 15 amino acids long. In DNA form, the CDR3 reads TGTGCCAGCAGCTCACCTCTGGCGGGGACAGATACGCAGTATTTT. Its translation: CASSSPLAGTDTQYF.

Worth noting for this clone: The sample carries other DNA sequences with the same CDR3. The chain employs TRBV9 and TRBJ2-2; perhaps TRBD1 as D (5 bases). Germline loops: CDR1 SGDLS, CDR2 YYNGEE. Trimming removed 0 bases at V and 2 bases at J, with 8 bases between. The CDR3 totals 15 residues. Here the CDR3 DNA reads TGTGCCAGCAGCGTAGCGCAGGGAAACACCGGGGAGCTGTTTTTT. This sequence encodes CASSVAQGNTGELFF.

The genes are TRBV6-1 and TRBJ1-3; D unresolved. This CDR3 contains 14 residues. The germline gives CDR1 MNHNS, CDR2 SASEGT. Deletions cut 2 bases from V and 4 bases from J, with 9 bases between. Here the CDR3 DNA reads TGTGCCAGCAGTGAAACCCGGTGGGGAAACACCATATATTTT. The encoded protein is CASSETRWGNTIYF.

The V gene is TRBV5-1, the J gene TRBJ2-5, with 14 bases lining up with TRBD2. After removal of 4 bases from V and 3 bases from J, the junction contained 11 bases not matched to a gene. The CDR3 totals 18 residues. Germline V gives CDR1 SGHRS, CDR2 YFSETQ. The CDR3 protein is CASSPGTSGSIFEETQYF. CDR3 DNA sequence: TGCGCCAGCAGCCCTGGGACTAGCGGGAGTATATTTGAAGAGACCCAGTACTTC.

The chain employs TRBV30 and TRBJ2-7; 9 bases are shared with TRBD1. V lost 1 base to trimming and J lost 6 bases; unmatched junction nucleotides: 4. CDR1 and CDR2 (germline): GTSNPN, SVGIG (reference sequence). The CDR3 contains 13 residues. CDR3 nucleotide sequence: TGTGCCTGGAGTGCTAACAGGGGGCTCGAGCAGTACTTC. Encoded protein: CAWSANRGLEQYF.

V gene TRBV28 combines with J gene TRBJ2-1; D may be TRBD1 or TRBD2 (5 bases each). The germline V gene has CDR1 MDHEN and CDR2 SYDVKM. V was pared by 6 bases and J by 9 bases, with 15 bases between. There are 13 residues in the CDR3. CDR3 nucleotides: TGTGCCAGCAGCTTAGGGGAGCCAGGTGAGCAGTTCTTC. As protein: CASSLGEPGEQFF. The full variable domain, with the rest looked up from reference TRBV28 and TRBJ2-1, is DVKVTQSSRYLVKRTGEKVFLECVQDMDHENMFWYRQDPGLGLRLIYFSYDVKMKEKGDIPEGYSVSREKKERFSLILESASTNQTSMYLCASSLGEPGEQFFGPGTRLTVL.

Turning to this clone: In the same sample, other DNA sequences code for this CDR3. CDR3: CASSLLGETQYF. CDR3 DNA: TGTGCCAGCAGCTTACTTGGGGAGACCCAGTACTTC. The chain carries TRBV7-3 and TRBJ2-5; D remains ambiguous. Looked up from germline, CDR1 is SGHTA and CDR2 is FQGTGA. V lost 2 bases to trimming and J lost 5 bases, with 6 bases between them. The CDR3 length is 12 residues.

This chain uses TRBV4-3 with TRBJ2-4; 7 bases align to TRBD1. CDR1 is LGHNA, CDR2 YSLEER, per germline. CDR3 length: 15 residues. Trimming took 4 bases from V and 0 from J; bases not matched to a gene: 3. Here the CDR3 DNA reads TGCGCCAGCAGCCTAGGGACAGTAGCCAAAAACATTCAGTACTTC. It codes for CASSLGTVAKNIQYF.

The chain is built from TRBV27 and TRBJ2-3, with 7 bases identical to TRBD2. The CDR3 has 12 amino acids. From germline, CDR1 is MNHEY and CDR2 SMNVEV (reference sequence). Trimming took 2 bases from V and 8 from J; bases not matched to a gene: 1. The CDR3 loop reads CASSLTGGTQYF. CDR3 bases: TGTGCCAGCAGTTTAACGGGAGGTACGCAGTATTTT.

The V call is TRBV11-3, the J call TRBJ2-3; D uncertain. Trimming took off 1 base at V and 8 bases at J, with 10 bases between the two ends. Germline V lookup: CDR1 SGHNT, CDR2 YENEEA. CDR3 length: 13 residues. The CDR3 DNA reads as TGTGCCAGCAGCTTAGTAGGTGATAGTACGCAGTATTTT. This codes for CASSLVGDSTQYF.

This chain uses TRBV6-1 with TRBJ2-6, with D possibly being TRBD2 (6 bases). CDR1 and CDR2 from the germline V gene are MNHNS and SASEGT. This CDR3 comprises 14 residues. Deletions cut 6 bases from V and 1 base from J, with 7 bases between. CDR3 nucleotide sequence: TGTGCCAGCAGGGAGGGGTCTGGGGCCAACGTCCTGACTTTC. Translation gives CASREGSGANVLTF.

The rearrangement uses TRBV6-6 and TRBJ2-7; 7 bases match TRBD2. Germline V CDR1 and CDR2: MNHNY, SVGAGI (reference sequence). V shed 5 bases, J shed 2 bases, and the junction held 6 bases outside the gene matches. CDR3 size: 14 residues. The DNA for the CDR3 is TGTGCCAGCAGTGGGGGGACTATCCCCTACGAGCAGTACTTC. This translates into CASSGGTIPYEQYF.

The gene calls are TRBV6-1 and TRBJ1-2; TRBD1 is a possible D gene (5 bases). The CDR3 sequence is 13 residues long. Germline lookup yields CDR1 MNHNS and CDR2 SASEGT. V lost 6 bases and J 5 bases, leaving 13 bases between the germline ends. This chain's CDR3 is CASRTGTEYGYTF. Written as DNA, the CDR3 is TGTGCCAGCAGAACCGGGACTGAGTATGGCTACACCTTC.

Comments on this clone: Other nucleotide sequences in the sample specify the same CDR3. V gene TRBV4-2 combines with J gene TRBJ1-2, with 7 bases aligning to TRBD1. The V and J ends lost 1 base and 6 bases, in that order; junction bases with no gene match: 2. Germline CDR1 is LGHNA and CDR2 is YNFKEQ. The CDR3 has 13 amino acids. The CDR3 DNA reads TGTGCCAGCAGCCAAGGACAGGGTGATGGCTACACCTTC. It translates to CASSQGQGDGYTF.

The rearrangement joins TRBV19 to TRBJ2-3; 11 nucleotides line up with TRBD2. The CDR3 has 19 residues. Germline V CDR1 and CDR2: LNHDA, SQIVND (reference sequence). Trimming at V came to 1 base and at J to 2 bases, leaving 11 bases not matched to a gene. This CDR3 is CASSIGLAGPKPNTDTQYF. CDR3 nucleotides: TGTGCCAGTAGTATAGGACTAGCGGGACCCAAACCGAACACAGATACGCAGTATTTT.

The chain carries TRBV7-9 and TRBJ1-2; D is possibly TRBD1 (6 bases). Between the trimmed V and J ends, which lost 0 bases and 4 bases, there was a span of 12 bases. The germline gives CDR1 SEHNR, CDR2 FQNEAQ (reference sequence). CDR3 length: 15 residues. Here the CDR3 DNA reads TGTGCCAGCAGCTTAGCGGACAGCCTCGGCTATGGCTACACCTTC. Amino acids: CASSLADSLGYGYTF.

This chain joins TRBV28 and TRBJ2-5; D unresolved. V shed 8 bases and J shed 1 base, with 14 bases lying between them. The CDR3 spans 14 residues. Germline V CDR1 and CDR2: MDHEN, SYDVKM. The CDR3 loop reads CASGRPPFQETQYF. Here the CDR3 DNA reads TGTGCCAGCGGCCGTCCCCCATTCCAAGAGACCCAGTACTTC.

The chain is built from TRBV21-1 and TRBJ2-7; TRBD2 is taken as the D call from the table, unchecked against the DNA. TRBV21-1 is marked as a pseudogene. The CDR3 sequence is 15 residues long. This chain's CDR3 is CASSKRRSPAYEQYF. The CDR3 DNA sequence: TGTGCCAGCAGCAAAAGGAGGAGCCCTGCTTACGAGCAGTACTTC.

J is TRBJ2-3 and V is TRBV14, with a weak D call TRBD2 (6 bases). There are 16 residues in the CDR3. The germline V gene has CDR1 SGHDN and CDR2 FVKESK. V shed 1 base and J shed 2 bases, with 13 bases lying between them. CDR3: CASSQGDRDSTDTQYF. The CDR3 region has the DNA TGTGCCAGCAGCCAAGGAGACCGGGACTCCACAGATACGCAGTATTTT.

The genes are TRBV4-2 and TRBJ2-3; TRBD1 aligns across 7 bases. V shed 0 bases, J shed 2 bases, and the junction held 5 bases outside the gene matches. This CDR3 region has 16 residues. The germline CDR1 and CDR2 sequences are LGHNA and YNFKEQ. CDR3 sequence: CASSQEGDSPTDTQYF. DNA for the CDR3: TGTGCCAGCAGCCAAGAGGGGGACAGTCCCACAGATACGCAGTATTTT.

The genes are TRBV2 and TRBJ2-4, with 8 bases that match TRBD1. Trimming took 6 bases from V and 0 from J; bases not matched to a gene: 4. CDR1 and CDR2 from the germline V gene are SNHLY and FYNNEI. The CDR3 loop spans 15 amino acids. CDR3 loop: CASSEGQVAKNIQYF. CDR3 in DNA: TGTGCCAGCAGCGAGGGACAGGTAGCCAAAAACATTCAGTACTTC. The variable domain in full, completed from reference TRBV2 and TRBJ2-4, reads EPEVTQTPSHQVTQMGQEVILRCVPISNHLYFYWYRQILGQKVEFLVSFYNNEISEKSEIFDDQFSVERPDGSNFTLKIRSTKLEDSAMYFCASSEGQVAKNIQYFGAGTRLSVL.

The genes are TRBV28 and TRBJ1-4; D perhaps matches TRBD1 (6 bases). Trimming took off 6 bases at V and 7 bases at J, with 18 bases between the two ends. Germline lookup yields CDR1 MDHEN and CDR2 SYDVKM. The CDR3 is made up of 15 amino acids. The CDR3: CASSPDSLGGEKLFF. In nucleotides, the CDR3 is TGTGCCAGCAGCCCGGACAGCCTAGGGGGTGAAAAACTGTTTTTT. The full variable domain, its missing parts supplied by reference TRBV28 and TRBJ1-4, is DVKVTQSSRYLVKRTGEKVFLECVQDMDHENMFWYRQDPGLGLRLIYFSYDVKMKEKGDIPEGYSVSREKKERFSLILESASTNQTSMYLCASSPDSLGGEKLFFGSGTQLSVL.